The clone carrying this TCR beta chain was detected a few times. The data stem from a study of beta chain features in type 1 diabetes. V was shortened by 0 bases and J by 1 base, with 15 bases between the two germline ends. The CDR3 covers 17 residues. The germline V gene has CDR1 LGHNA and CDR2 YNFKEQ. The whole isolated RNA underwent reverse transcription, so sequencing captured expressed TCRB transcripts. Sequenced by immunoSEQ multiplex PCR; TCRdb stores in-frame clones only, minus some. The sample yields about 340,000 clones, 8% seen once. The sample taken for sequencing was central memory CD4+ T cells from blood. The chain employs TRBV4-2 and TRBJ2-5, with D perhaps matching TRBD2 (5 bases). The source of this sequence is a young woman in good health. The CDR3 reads CASSQDSWRASQETQYF. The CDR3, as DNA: TGTGCCAGCAGCCAAGATAGTTGGCGGGCAAGCCAAGAGACCCAGTACTTC.